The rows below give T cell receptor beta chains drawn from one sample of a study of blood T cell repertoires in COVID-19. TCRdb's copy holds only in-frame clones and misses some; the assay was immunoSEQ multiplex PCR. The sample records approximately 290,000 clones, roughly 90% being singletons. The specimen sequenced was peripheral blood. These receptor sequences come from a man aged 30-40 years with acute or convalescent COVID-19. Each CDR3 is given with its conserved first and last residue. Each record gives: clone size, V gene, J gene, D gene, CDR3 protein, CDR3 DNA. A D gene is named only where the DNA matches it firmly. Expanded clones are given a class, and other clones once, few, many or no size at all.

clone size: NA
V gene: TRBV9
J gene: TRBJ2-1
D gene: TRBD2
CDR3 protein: CASSVAASGEYNEQFF
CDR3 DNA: TGTGCCAGCAGCGTAGCTGCTAGCGGGGAATACAATGAGCAGTTCTTC

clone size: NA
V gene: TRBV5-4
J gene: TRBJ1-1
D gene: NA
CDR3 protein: CASSPLPGRGGQAFF
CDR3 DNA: TGTGCCAGCAGCCCCCTTCCGGGGCGGGGAGGACAAGCTTTCTTT

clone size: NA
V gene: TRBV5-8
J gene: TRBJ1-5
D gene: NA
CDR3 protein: CASSLVLGPLYSNQPQHF
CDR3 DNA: TGTGCCAGCAGCTTGGTTCTAGGTCCTCTATATAGCAATCAGCCCCAGCATTTT

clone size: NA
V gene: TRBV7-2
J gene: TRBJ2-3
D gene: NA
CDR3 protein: CASTFPRSTDTQYF
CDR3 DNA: TGTGCCAGCACCTTCCCTCGTTCCACAGATACGCAGTATTTT

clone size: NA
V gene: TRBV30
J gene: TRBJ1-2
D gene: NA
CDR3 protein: CAWSVMGAGGYTF
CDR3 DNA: TGTGCCTGGAGTGTTATGGGGGCCGGTGGCTACACCTTC

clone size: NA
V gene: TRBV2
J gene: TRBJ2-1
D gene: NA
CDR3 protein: CASSELTSYNEQFF
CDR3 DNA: TGTGCCAGCAGTGAATTAACTAGCTACAATGAGCAGTTCTTC

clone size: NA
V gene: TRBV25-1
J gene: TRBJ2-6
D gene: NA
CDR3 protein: CASSSSTGANVLTF
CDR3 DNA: TGTGCCAGCAGCTCCAGTACTGGGGCCAACGTCCTGACTTTC

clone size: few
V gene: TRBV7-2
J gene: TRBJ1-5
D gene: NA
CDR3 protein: CASSYRGSQPQHF
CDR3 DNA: TGTGCCAGCAGCTACCGGGGAAGTCAGCCCCAGCATTTT

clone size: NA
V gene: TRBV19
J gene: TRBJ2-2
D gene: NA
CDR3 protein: CASSIAAGSRVNTGELFF
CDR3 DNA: TGTGCCAGTAGTATAGCGGCCGGGAGCCGGGTGAACACCGGGGAGCTGTTTTTT

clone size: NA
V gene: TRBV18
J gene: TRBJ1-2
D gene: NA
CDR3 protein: CASSRTEYGYTF
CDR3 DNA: TGTGCCAGCTCACGGACAGAGTATGGCTACACCTTC

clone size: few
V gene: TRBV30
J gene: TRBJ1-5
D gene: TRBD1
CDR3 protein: CAWDRGAQHF
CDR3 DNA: TGTGCCTGGGACAGGGGTGCCCAGCATTTT

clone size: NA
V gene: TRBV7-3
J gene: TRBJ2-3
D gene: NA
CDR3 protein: CASSLRTGGLRADTQYF
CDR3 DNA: TGTGCCAGCAGCCTCAGAACCGGGGGGCTAAGGGCAGATACGCAGTATTTT

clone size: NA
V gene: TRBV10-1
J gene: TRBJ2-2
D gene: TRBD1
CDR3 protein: CASTLSQIQGAEAGELFF
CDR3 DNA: TGCGCCAGCACTCTTTCCCAGATCCAGGGGGCTGAGGCCGGGGAGCTGTTTTTT

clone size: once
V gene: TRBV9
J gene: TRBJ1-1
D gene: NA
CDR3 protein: CASSVGGRSNTEAFF
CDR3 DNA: TGTGCCAGCAGCGTTGGGGGCCGCTCGAACACTGAAGCTTTCTTT

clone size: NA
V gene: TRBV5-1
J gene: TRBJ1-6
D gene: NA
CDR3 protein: CASSAGGRSYNSPLHF
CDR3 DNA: TGCGCCAGCTCAGCCGGGGGGCGCTCCTATAATTCACCCCTCCACTTT

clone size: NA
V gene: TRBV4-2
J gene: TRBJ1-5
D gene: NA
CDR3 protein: CASSQVSRGRSNQPQHF
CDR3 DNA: TGTGCCAGCAGCCAAGTAAGCAGGGGCCGGAGCAATCAGCCCCAGCATTTT

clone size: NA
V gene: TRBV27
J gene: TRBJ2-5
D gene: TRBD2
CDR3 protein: CASSPNQRGAQYF
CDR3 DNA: TGTGCCAGCAGTCCAAACCAACGGGGGGCCCAGTACTTC

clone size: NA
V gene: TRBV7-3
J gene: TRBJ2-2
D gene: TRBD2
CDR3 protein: CASSLAGEARELFF
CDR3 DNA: TGTGCCAGCAGCTTAGCGGGAGAGGCGAGGGAGCTGTTTTTT

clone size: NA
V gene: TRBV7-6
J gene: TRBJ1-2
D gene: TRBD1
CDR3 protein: CASSPRTGGVKDGYTF
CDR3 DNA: TGTGCCAGCAGCCCGCGGACAGGGGGTGTTAAGGATGGCTACACCTTC

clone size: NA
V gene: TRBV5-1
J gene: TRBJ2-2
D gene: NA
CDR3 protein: CASSFRETGELFF
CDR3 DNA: TGCGCCAGCAGCTTTAGGGAGACCGGGGAGCTGTTTTTT

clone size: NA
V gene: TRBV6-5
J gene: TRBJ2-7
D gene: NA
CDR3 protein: CASRRGTSSYEQYF
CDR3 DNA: TGTGCCAGCAGGAGGGGGACGAGCTCCTACGAGCAGTACTTC

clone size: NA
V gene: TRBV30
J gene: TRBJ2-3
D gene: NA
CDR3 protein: CAWSVGQGPQYF
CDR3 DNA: TGTGCCTGGAGTGTAGGGCAGGGCCCACAGTATTTT

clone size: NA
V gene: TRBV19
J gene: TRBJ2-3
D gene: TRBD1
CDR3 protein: CASRPGQGPLRQYF
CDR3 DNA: TGTGCCAGTAGACCGGGACAGGGCCCATTAAGGCAGTATTTT

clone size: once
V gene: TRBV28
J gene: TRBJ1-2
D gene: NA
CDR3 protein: CASSPPAGHNYGYTF
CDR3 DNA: TGTGCCAGCAGTCCACCGGCAGGGCATAACTATGGCTACACCTTC

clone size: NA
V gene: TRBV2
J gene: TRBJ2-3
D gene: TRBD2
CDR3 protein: CATPRLADTDTQYF
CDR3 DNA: TGTGCCACCCCGAGACTAGCCGACACAGATACGCAGTATTTT

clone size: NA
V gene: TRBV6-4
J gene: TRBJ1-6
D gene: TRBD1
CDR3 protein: CASSAGQGEVSPLHF
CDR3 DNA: TGTGCCAGCAGTGCAGGGCAGGGGGAAGTTTCACCCCTCCACTTT

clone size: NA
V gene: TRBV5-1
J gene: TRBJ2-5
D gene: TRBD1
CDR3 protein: CASSLGQGLETQYF
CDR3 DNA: TGCGCCAGCAGCTTAGGACAGGGTTTGGAGACCCAGTACTTC

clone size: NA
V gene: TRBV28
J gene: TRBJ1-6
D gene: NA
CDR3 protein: CASSLRQVRTLHF
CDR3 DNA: TGTGCCAGCAGTTTACGACAGGTCCGAACCCTCCACTTT

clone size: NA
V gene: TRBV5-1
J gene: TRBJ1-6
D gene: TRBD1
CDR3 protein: CASSLTTGAAGSPLHF
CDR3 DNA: TGCGCCAGCAGCTTAACAACAGGGGCCGCGGGTTCACCCCTCCACTTT

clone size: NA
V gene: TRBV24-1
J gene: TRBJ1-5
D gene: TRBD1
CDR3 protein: CATSDPQTGGGQPQHF
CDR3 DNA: TGTGCCACCAGTGACCCACAAACAGGGGGAGGACAGCCCCAGCATTTT

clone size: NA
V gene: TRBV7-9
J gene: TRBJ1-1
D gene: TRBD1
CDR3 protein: CASSPWGGTGMNTEAFF
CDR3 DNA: TGTGCCAGCAGCCCATGGGGGGGGACAGGCATGAACACTGAAGCTTTCTTT

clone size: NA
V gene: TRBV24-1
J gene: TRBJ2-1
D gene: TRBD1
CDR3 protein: CATQKGQGSNEQFF
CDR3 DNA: TGTGCCACCCAAAAGGGACAGGGTAGTAATGAGCAGTTCTTC

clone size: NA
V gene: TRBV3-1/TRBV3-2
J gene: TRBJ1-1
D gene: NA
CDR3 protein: CASSQQGIEAFF
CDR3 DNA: TGTGCCAGCAGCCAACAGGGGATTGAAGCTTTCTTT

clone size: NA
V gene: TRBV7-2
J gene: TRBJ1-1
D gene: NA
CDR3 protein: CASSSYRVLNTEAFF
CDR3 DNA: TGTGCCAGCAGCTCCTACAGGGTTTTAAACACTGAAGCTTTCTTT

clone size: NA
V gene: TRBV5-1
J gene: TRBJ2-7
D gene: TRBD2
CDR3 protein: CASSPTSGQSSYEQYF
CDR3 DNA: TGCGCCAGCAGCCCGACTAGCGGGCAGAGCTCCTACGAGCAGTACTTC

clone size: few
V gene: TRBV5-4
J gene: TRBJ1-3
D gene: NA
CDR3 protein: CASSGQRSGNTIYF
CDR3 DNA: TGTGCCAGCAGCGGACAGAGATCTGGAAACACCATATATTTT

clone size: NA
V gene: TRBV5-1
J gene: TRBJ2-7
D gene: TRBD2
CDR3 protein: CASSLPGGTGTGEQYF
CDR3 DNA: TGCGCCAGCAGCTTACCCGGGGGGACGGGGACGGGCGAGCAGTACTTC

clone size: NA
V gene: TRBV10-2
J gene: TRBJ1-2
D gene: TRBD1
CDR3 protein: CASSPLHRGYGYTF
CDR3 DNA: TGCGCCAGCAGTCCATTACACAGGGGCTATGGCTACACCTTC

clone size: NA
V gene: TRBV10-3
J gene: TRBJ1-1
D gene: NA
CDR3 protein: CAIVRGAGQGVGLLLNTEAFF
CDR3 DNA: TGTGCCATCGTCCGCGGGGCCGGACAAGGAGTAGGGTTATTACTTAACACTGAAGCTTTCTTT

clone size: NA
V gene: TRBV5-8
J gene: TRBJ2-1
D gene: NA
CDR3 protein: CASSLTRLEQFF
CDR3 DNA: TGTGCCAGCAGCTTGACTAGACTAGAGCAGTTCTTC

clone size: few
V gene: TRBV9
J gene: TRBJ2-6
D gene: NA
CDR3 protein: CASSVGGGSGANVLTF
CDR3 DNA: TGTGCCAGCAGCGTAGGAGGGGGCTCTGGGGCCAACGTCCTGACTTTC

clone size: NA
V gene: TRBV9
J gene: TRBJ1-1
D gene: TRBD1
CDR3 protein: CASSGQGGMELAFF
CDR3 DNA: TGTGCCAGCAGCGGACAGGGGGGGATGGAGCTTGCTTTCTTT